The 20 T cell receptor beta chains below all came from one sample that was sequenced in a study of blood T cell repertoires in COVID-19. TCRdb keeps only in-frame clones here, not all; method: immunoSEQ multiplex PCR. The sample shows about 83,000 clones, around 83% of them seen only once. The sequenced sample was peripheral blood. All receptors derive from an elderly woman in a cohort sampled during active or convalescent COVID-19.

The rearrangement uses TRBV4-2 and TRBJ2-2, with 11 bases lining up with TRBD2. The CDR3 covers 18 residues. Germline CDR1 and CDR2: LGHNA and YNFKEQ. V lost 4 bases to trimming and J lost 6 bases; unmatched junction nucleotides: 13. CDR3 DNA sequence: TGTGCCAGCAGCCCGGCTACTAGCGGGAGTCGTTGGGCCGGGGAGCTGTTTTTT. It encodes CASSPATSGSRWAGELFF.

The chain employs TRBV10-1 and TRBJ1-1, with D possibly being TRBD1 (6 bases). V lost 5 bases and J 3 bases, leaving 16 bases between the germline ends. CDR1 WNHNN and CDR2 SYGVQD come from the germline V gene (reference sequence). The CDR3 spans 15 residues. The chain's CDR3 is CASSSNQGPDTEAFF. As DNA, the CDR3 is TGCGCCAGCAGTAGTAACCAGGGGCCGGACACTGAAGCTTTCTTT.

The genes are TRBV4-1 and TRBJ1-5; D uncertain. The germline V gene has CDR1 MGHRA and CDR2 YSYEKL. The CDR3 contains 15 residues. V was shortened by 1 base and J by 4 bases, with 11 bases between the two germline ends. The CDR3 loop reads CASSQASPPNQPQHF. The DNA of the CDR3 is TGCGCCAGCAGCCAAGCGAGCCCACCGAATCAGCCCCAGCATTTT.

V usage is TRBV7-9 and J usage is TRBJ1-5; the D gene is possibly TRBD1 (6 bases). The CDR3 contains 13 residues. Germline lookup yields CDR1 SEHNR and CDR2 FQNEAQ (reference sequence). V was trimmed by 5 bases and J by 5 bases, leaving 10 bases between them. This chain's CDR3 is CASSETGYQPQHF. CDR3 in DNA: TGTGCCAGCAGCGAGACAGGATATCAGCCCCAGCATTTT.

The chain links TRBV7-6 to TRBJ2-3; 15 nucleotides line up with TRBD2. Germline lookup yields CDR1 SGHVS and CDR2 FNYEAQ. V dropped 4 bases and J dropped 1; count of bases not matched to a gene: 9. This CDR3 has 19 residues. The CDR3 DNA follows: TGTGCCAGCAGCTCTGCGCGGACTAGCGGGAGGGGTGGCACAGATACGCAGTATTTT. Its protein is CASSSARTSGRGGTDTQYF.

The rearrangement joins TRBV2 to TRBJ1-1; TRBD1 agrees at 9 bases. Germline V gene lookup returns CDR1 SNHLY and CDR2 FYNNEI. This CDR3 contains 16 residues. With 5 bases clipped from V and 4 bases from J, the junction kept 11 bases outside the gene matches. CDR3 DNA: TGTGCCAGCAGTTCCGACAGGGGGGGACTCGGCACTGAAGCTTTCTTT. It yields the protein CASSSDRGGLGTEAFF.

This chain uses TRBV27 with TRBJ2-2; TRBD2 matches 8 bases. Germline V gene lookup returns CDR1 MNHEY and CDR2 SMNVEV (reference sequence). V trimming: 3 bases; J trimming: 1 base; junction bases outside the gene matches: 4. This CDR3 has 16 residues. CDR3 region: CASSFAGLVNTGELFF. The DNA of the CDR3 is TGTGCCAGCAGTTTCGCGGGACTAGTGAACACCGGGGAGCTGTTTTTT.

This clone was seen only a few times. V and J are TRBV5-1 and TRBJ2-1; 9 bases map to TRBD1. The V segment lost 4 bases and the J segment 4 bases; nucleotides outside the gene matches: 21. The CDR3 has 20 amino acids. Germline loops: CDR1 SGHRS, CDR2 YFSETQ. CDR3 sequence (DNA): TGCGCCAGCAGCCCACCGAAATTCAACAGGGGGCCTTCGAAGTACAATGAGCAGTTCTTC. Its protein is CASSPPKFNRGPSKYNEQFF.

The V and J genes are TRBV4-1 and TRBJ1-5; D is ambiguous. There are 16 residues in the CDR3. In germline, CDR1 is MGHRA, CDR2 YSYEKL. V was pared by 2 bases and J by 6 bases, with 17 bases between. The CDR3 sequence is CASSQYWGSGVQPQHF. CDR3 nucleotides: TGCGCCAGCAGCCAATATTGGGGTTCGGGAGTTCAGCCCCAGCATTTT.

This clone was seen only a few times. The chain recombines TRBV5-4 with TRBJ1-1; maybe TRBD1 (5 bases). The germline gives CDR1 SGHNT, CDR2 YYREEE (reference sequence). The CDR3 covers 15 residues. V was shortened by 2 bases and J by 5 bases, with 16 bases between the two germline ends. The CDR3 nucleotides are TGTGCCAGCAGCTTCGGGGGACCGATAGAGACTGAAGCTTTCTTT. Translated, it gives CASSFGGPIETEAFF.

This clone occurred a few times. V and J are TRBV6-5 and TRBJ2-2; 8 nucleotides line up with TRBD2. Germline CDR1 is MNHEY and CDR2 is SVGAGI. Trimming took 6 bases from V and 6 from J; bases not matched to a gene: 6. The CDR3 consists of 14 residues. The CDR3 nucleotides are TGTGCCAGCAGGGAGACTAGCGTAGCCGGGGAGCTGTTTTTT. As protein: CASRETSVAGELFF.

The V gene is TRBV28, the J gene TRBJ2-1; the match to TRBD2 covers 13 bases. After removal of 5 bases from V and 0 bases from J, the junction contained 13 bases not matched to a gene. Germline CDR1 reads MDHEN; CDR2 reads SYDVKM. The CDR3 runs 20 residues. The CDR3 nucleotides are TGTGCCAGCAGTCTAGCCGGGACTAGCGGGGTGCTGGCCTCCTACAATGAGCAGTTCTTC. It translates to CASSLAGTSGVLASYNEQFF.

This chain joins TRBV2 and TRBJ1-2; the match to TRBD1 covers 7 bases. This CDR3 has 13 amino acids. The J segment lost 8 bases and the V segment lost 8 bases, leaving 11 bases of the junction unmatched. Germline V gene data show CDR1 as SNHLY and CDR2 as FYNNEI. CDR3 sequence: CASLQPGGEGYTF. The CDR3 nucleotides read TGTGCCAGCCTTCAGCCAGGGGGTGAAGGCTACACCTTC.

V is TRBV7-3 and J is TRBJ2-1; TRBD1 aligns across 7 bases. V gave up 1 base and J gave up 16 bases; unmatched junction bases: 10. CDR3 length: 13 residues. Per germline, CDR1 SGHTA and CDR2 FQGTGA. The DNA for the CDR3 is TGTGCCAGCAGCTTAAAATTGGGGGACAGTATTTTCTTC. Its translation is CASSLKLGDSIFF.

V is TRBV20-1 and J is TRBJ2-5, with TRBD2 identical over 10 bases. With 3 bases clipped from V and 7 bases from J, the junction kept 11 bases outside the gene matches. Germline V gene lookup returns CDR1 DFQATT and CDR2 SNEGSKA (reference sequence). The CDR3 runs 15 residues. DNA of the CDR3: TGCAGTGCTAGTGTGGCTAGCGGGAGTTCGGGGACCCAGTACTTC. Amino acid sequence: CSASVASGSSGTQYF.

CDR3 bases: TGTGCCAGCACCCCAAGCGGGAGTAACTACGAGCAGTACTTC. It encodes CASTPSGSNYEQYF. V is TRBV7-9 and J is TRBJ2-7, with 8 bases identical to TRBD2. The CDR3 totals 14 residues. The trim removed 7 bases at V and 3 bases at J, leaving 8 bases unmatched. Germline assignment: CDR1 SEHNR and CDR2 FQNEAQ (reference sequence).

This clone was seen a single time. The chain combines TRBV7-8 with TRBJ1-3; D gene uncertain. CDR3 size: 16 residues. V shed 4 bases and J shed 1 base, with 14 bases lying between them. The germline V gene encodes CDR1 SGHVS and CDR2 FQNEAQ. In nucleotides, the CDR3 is TGTGCCAGCAGCTGGGCGGGCGAACCTTCTGGAAACACCATATATTTT. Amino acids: CASSWAGEPSGNTIYF. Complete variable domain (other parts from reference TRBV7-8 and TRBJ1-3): GAGVSQSPRYKVAKRGQDVALRCDPISGHVSLFWYQQALGQGPEFLTYFQNEAQLDKSGLPSDRFFAERPEGSVSTLKIQRTQQEDSAVYLCASSWAGEPSGNTIYFGEGSWLTVV.

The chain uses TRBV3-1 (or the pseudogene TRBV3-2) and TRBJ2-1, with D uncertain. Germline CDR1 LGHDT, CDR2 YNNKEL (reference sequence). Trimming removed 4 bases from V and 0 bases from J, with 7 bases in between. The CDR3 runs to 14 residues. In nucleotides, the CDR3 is TGTGCCAGCAGCCCCCCGGGCTCCTACAATGAGCAGTTCTTC. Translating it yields CASSPPGSYNEQFF.

CDR3 region: CASSGVVGDTEAFF. In DNA form, the CDR3 reads TGTGCCAGCAGTGGGGTTGTTGGAGACACTGAAGCTTTCTTT. The V gene is TRBV2, the J gene TRBJ1-1; D gene ambiguous. The V gene's germline CDR1 is SNHLY and CDR2 FYNNEI. The CDR3 extends over 14 amino acids. Trimming removed 4 bases at V and 3 bases at J, with 12 bases between.

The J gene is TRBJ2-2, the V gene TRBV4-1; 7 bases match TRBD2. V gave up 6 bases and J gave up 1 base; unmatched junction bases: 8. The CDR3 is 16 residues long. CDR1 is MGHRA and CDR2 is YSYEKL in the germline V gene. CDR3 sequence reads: CASSPLAELNTGELFF. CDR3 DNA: TGCGCCAGCAGTCCCCTAGCGGAACTGAACACCGGGGAGCTGTTTTTT.